This T cell receptor beta chain was profiled in a study of CD8 T cells in Susac syndrome. Roughly 0.45 to 1 ug RNA was reverse transcribed with random hexamers. TCRdb called the immunoSEQ multiplex PCR reads again in MiXCR, with one record for every CDR3 protein. Of about 60,000 distinct CDR3 sequences listed, roughly nine tenths are singletons. The CDR3 spans 15 residues. CDR1 DFQATT and CDR2 SNEGSKA come from the germline V gene (reference sequence). V dropped 2 bases and J dropped 0 bases, with 14 bases sitting between them. What was sequenced was CD8+ T cells from PBMCs. This TCR was sampled from a human donor in good health. The V and J genes are TRBV20-1 and TRBJ2-7; tentative D call: TRBD1 (5 bases). CDR3 in amino acids: CSARPYTGSSYEQYF. CDR3 nucleotide sequence: TGCAGTGCTAGACCCTATACAGGTAGCTCCTACGAGCAGTACTTC.